These 21 T cell receptor beta chains were sequenced from one sample in a study of shared clonotypes between healthy human individuals. CD8 cells classed as naive were CD45RO-negative and positively selected for CCR7, excluding terminally differentiated effector memory CD45RA+ cells. Produced via immunoSEQ multiplex PCR; TCRdb's table is partial and in-frame only. This sample has more than 550,000 clones, with 92% found just once. Sequencing used naive CD8+ T cells sorted from blood. The receptors were sampled from a man aged 25 to 40 in good health.

The V call is TRBV4-3, the J call TRBJ2-1; TRBD2 agrees at 8 bases. CDR1 is LGHNA and CDR2 is YSLEER in the germline V gene. The trim removed 5 bases at V and 0 bases at J, leaving 3 bases unmatched. CDR3 length: 15 residues. CDR3 loop: CASSSGTSSYNEQFF. As DNA, the CDR3 is TGCGCCAGCAGCTCCGGGACTAGCTCCTACAATGAGCAGTTCTTC.

The chain has TRBV6-1 and TRBJ2-1; a possible D gene is TRBD2 (6 bases). Germline V lookup: CDR1 MNHNS, CDR2 SASEGT. V lost 7 bases and J 7 bases, leaving 14 bases between the germline ends. This CDR3 contains 13 residues. The CDR3 region is CASMGGVWNEQFF. CDR3 nucleotide sequence: TGTGCCAGCATGGGCGGGGTGTGGAATGAGCAGTTCTTC.

The gene calls are TRBV7-8 and TRBJ2-7; 12 bases are a match to TRBD1. This CDR3 region has 15 residues. The J segment lost 6 bases and the V segment lost 2 bases, leaving 5 bases of the junction unmatched. The V gene's germline CDR1 is SGHVS and CDR2 FQNEAQ. The CDR3 region has the DNA TGTGCCAGCAGCTTACCGGGACAGGGGGCCTCCGAGCAGTACTTC. Its translation is CASSLPGQGASEQYF.

The rearrangement uses TRBV14 and TRBJ2-1; TRBD2 aligns across 10 bases. This CDR3 is 17 amino acids long. The V gene's germline CDR1 is SGHDN and CDR2 FVKESK. V shed 0 bases and J 3 bases; nucleotides not matched to a gene: 5. The DNA for the CDR3 is TGTGCCAGCAGCCAAGATCAAGCTAGCGGGAGCTACAATGAGCAGTTCTTC. Encoded protein: CASSQDQASGSYNEQFF.

V gene TRBV6-1 combines with J gene TRBJ1-4; D remains unclear. Germline V CDR1 and CDR2: MNHNS, SASEGT. V was clipped by 1 base and J by 6 bases, with 15 bases between them. The CDR3 is made up of 16 amino acids. The CDR3 DNA sequence: TGTGCCAGCAGTGAAGAACTACCCTCCTCGGATGAAAAACTGTTTTTT. Translating gives CASSEELPSSDEKLFF.

The chain couples TRBV5-1 to TRBJ2-7, with 8 bases fitting TRBD2. CDR1 is SGHRS, CDR2 YFSETQ, per germline. Germline trimming cut 1 base from V and 4 bases from J; bases unmatched to any gene: 7. This CDR3 contains 15 residues. Here the CDR3 DNA reads TGCGCCAGCAGCTTGTTCAGCGGGAGTGGTTACGAGCAGTACTTC. Translating gives CASSLFSGSGYEQYF.

The CDR3 region has the DNA TGCGCCAGCAGCCACCCCGGGACAGCTTACGAGCAGTACTTC. Protein sequence: CASSHPGTAYEQYF. The V call is TRBV5-1, the J call TRBJ2-7; TRBD1 matches 7 bases. The germline V gene has CDR1 SGHRS and CDR2 YFSETQ. The CDR3 spans 14 residues. With 4 bases clipped from V and 4 bases from J, the junction kept 8 bases outside the gene matches.

V usage is TRBV11-2 and J usage is TRBJ2-7; 10 bases line up with TRBD1. Looked up from germline, CDR1 is SGHAT and CDR2 is FQNNGV. This CDR3 region has 16 residues. After removal of 7 bases from V and 2 bases from J, the junction contained 11 bases not matched to a gene. In DNA form, the CDR3 reads TGTGCCAGCACCGGACCGGGACAGGGGTATCCCTACGAGCAGTACTTC. This sequence encodes CASTGPGQGYPYEQYF.

The chain joins TRBV28 to TRBJ2-7; 9 bases match TRBD2. V lost 4 bases to trimming and J lost 2 bases; unmatched junction nucleotides: 6. Germline CDR1 is MDHEN and CDR2 is SYDVKM. The CDR3 is made up of 15 amino acids. CDR3 region: CASSSIAGAAYEQYF. CDR3 bases: TGTGCCAGCAGTTCCATAGCGGGGGCCGCCTACGAGCAGTACTTC.

The V and J genes are TRBV27 and TRBJ1-5; D may be TRBD1 (5 bases). CDR3 length: 17 amino acids. V lost 6 bases and J 4 bases, leaving 22 bases between the germline ends. The germline V gene has CDR1 MNHEY and CDR2 SMNVEV (reference sequence). The CDR3 spells CASRKADEGRANQPQHF. The DNA of the CDR3 is TGTGCCAGCAGAAAAGCCGACGAGGGCAGGGCTAATCAGCCCCAGCATTTT.

This rearrangement joins TRBV5-4 to TRBJ1-1; D call uncertain. In germline, CDR1 is SGHNT, CDR2 YYREEE (reference sequence). The CDR3 length is 15 residues. V was trimmed by 2 bases and J by 6 bases, leaving 17 bases between them. The CDR3 coding sequence is TGTGCCAGCAGCTTTGGGCAGGCCTCGGTCTCTGAAGCTTTCTTT. Encoded protein: CASSFGQASVSEAFF.

The V call is TRBV7-9, the J call TRBJ2-2; 7 bases line up with TRBD2. The length of the CDR3 is 19 residues. The germline V gene encodes CDR1 SEHNR and CDR2 FQNEAQ (reference sequence). Germline trimming cut 1 base from V and 3 bases from J; bases unmatched to any gene: 14. The CDR3 loop reads CASSLVPGTTRFDTGELFF. CDR3 DNA: TGTGCCAGCAGCTTAGTTCCCGGGACTACCCGGTTCGACACCGGGGAGCTGTTTTTT. Supplemented by reference TRBV7-9 and TRBJ2-2, the full variable domain reads DTGVSQNPRHKITKRGQNVTFRCDPISEHNRLYWYRQTLGQGPEFLTYFQNEAQLEKSRLLSDRFSAERPKGSFSTLEIQRTEQGDSAMYLCASSLVPGTTRFDTGELFFGEGSRLTVL.

Only one count was recorded for this clone. The V gene is TRBV7-9, the J gene TRBJ2-7; 9 bases map to TRBD1. The CDR3 length is 13 residues. The V gene end was trimmed by 7 bases and the J gene end by 1 base; junction bases not matched to a gene: 2. Per the germline V gene, CDR1 is SEHNR and CDR2 is FQNEAQ (reference sequence). In DNA, the CDR3 is TGTGCCAGCAAACAGGGGGCTTCCTACGAGCAGTACTTC. Protein: CASKQGASYEQYF.

This chain uses TRBV5-1 with TRBJ2-5, with 8 bases identical to TRBD1. Germline V gene data show CDR1 as SGHRS and CDR2 as YFSETQ. The length of the CDR3 is 14 residues. With 6 bases clipped from V and 5 bases from J, the junction kept 9 bases outside the gene matches. CDR3 in DNA: TGCGCCAGCACCACGGGACAGGCCACGGAGACCCAGTACTTC. It yields the protein CASTTGQATETQYF.

Concerning this clone itself: Other nucleotide sequences from this sample produce the same CDR3. The rearrangement links TRBV7-9 to TRBJ2-7; 7 nucleotides match TRBD1. CDR1 and CDR2 from the germline V gene are SEHNR and FQNEAQ (reference sequence). The CDR3 is made up of 14 amino acids. The V gene end was trimmed by 4 bases and the J gene end by 2 bases; junction bases not matched to a gene: 5. The CDR3 sequence is CASSSRDRTYEQYF. CDR3 coding DNA: TGTGCCAGCAGCTCCCGGGACAGAACCTACGAGCAGTACTTC.

The chain employs TRBV6-5 and TRBJ2-7; D gene uncertain. Germline CDR1 reads MNHEY; CDR2 reads SVGAGI. The V gene lost 11 bases and the J gene lost 6 bases, with 20 bases spanning the gap. The CDR3 is 13 amino acids. CDR3 in amino acids: CAGSHVGWGEQYF. Here the CDR3 DNA reads TGTGCCGGATCCCACGTCGGTTGGGGCGAGCAGTACTTC.

This sequence joins TRBV4-3 and TRBJ2-2; the match to TRBD2 covers 11 bases. Germline V gene data show CDR1 as LGHNA and CDR2 as YSLEER. The junction had 5 bases not matched to a gene; V was cut back by 0 bases and J by 5 bases. The CDR3 sequence is 17 residues long. This CDR3 is CASSQETGTSGTGELFF. CDR3 DNA: TGCGCCAGCAGCCAAGAAACCGGGACTAGCGGAACCGGGGAGCTGTTTTTT.

The J gene is TRBJ1-1, the V gene TRBV5-1; D is unresolved. CDR1 is SGHRS, CDR2 YFSETQ, per germline. The CDR3 spans 15 residues. The V gene lost 1 base and the J gene lost 0 bases, with 10 bases spanning the gap. This chain's CDR3 is CASSLLPEMNTEAFF. The CDR3 region has the DNA TGCGCCAGCAGCTTGTTACCCGAAATGAACACTGAAGCTTTCTTT.

DNA for the CDR3: TGTGCCAGCAGCTTAGGGGCCAGAGAGCAGTTCTTC. Translation: CASSLGAREQFF. This sequence joins TRBV7-2 and TRBJ2-1; D is unclear. This CDR3 is built from 12 residues. The ends were cut back, 1 base at V and 10 bases at J, with 8 bases in the middle. Germline V gene sequence: CDR1 SGHTA, CDR2 FQGNSA.

CDR3 loop: CASSLAQGQGREQYF. CDR3 bases: TGTGCCAGCAGCTTAGCGCAGGGACAGGGCCGGGAGCAGTACTTC. This chain uses TRBV7-2 with TRBJ2-7; 9 positions agree with TRBD1. Germline V gene lookup returns CDR1 SGHTA and CDR2 FQGNSA. The CDR3 is 15 amino acids. J gave up 7 bases and V 0 bases, and 7 bases lay outside the gene matches. The full variable domain, its missing parts supplied by reference TRBV7-2 and TRBJ2-7, is GAGVSQSPSNKVTEKGKDVELRCDPISGHTALYWYRQSLGQGLEFLIYFQGNSAPDKSGLPSDRFSAERTGGSVSTLTIQRTQQEDSAVYLCASSLAQGQGREQYFGPGTRLTVT.

This clone was observed a few times. The J gene is TRBJ1-1, the V gene TRBV4-2; D remains ambiguous. CDR1 is LGHNA and CDR2 is YNFKEQ in the germline V gene. The CDR3 is made up of 15 amino acids. V shed 2 bases and J shed 6 bases, with 16 bases lying between them. The CDR3 loop is CASSQKGSATSEAFF. DNA for the CDR3: TGTGCCAGCAGCCAAAAGGGCAGCGCGACGTCTGAAGCTTTCTTT.